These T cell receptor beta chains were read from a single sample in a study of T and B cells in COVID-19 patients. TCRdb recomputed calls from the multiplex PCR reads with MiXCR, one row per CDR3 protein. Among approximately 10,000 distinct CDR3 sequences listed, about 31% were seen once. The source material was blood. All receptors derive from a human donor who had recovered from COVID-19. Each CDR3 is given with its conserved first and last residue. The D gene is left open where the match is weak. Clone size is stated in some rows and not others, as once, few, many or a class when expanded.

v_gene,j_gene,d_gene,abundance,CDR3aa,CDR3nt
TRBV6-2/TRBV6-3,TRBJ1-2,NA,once,CASSGQIAYGYTF,TGTGCCAGCAGCGGCCAAATTGCCTATGGCTACACCTTC
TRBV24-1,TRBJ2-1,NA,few,CATSDPTSYNEQFF,TGTGCCACCAGTGACCCAACTAGCTACAATGAGCAGTTCTTC
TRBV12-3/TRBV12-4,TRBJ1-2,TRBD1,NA,CASSGQGGVGYTF,TGTGCCAGCAGTGGACAGGGCGGAGTCGGCTACACCTTC
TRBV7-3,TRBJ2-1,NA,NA,CASGLAGVANEQFF,TGTGCCAGCGGGCTAGCTGGTGTGGCCAATGAGCAGTTCTTC
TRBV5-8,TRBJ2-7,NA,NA,CASSYVGTTTYEQYF,TGTGCCAGCAGCTACGTCGGGACAACGACCTACGAGCAGTACTTC
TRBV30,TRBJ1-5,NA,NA,CAWSAQGYQPQHF,TGTGCCTGGAGTGCCCAGGGTTATCAGCCCCAGCATTTT
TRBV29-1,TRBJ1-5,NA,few,CSVLVPQGLGQPQHF,TGCAGCGTTCTCGTTCCACAGGGATTGGGACAGCCCCAGCATTTT
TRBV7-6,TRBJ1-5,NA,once,CASSLGLPAENQPQHF,TGTGCCAGCAGCTTAGGCCTTCCGGCGGAGAATCAGCCCCAGCATTTT
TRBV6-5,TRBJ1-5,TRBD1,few,CASSRTGGTQPQHF,TGTGCCAGCAGTAGGACAGGGGGCACTCAGCCCCAGCATTTT
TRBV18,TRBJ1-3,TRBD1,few,CASSPPGQRISGNTIYF,TGTGCCAGCTCACCACCGGGACAGCGGATCTCTGGAAACACCATATATTTT
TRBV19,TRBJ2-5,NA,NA,CASSIAGETQYF,TGTGCCAGTAGTATAGCGGGAGAGACCCAGTACTTC
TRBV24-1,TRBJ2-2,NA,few,CATSGRVGANTGELFF,TGTGCCACCTCAGGGCGGGTCGGAGCGAACACCGGGGAGCTGTTTTTT
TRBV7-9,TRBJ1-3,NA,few,CASSPPGRAGNTIYF,TGTGCCAGCAGCCCCCCGGGCAGGGCAGGAAACACCATATATTTT
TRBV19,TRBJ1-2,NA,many,CASSTDRLYGYTF,TGTGCCAGTAGCACTGACAGATTGTATGGCTACACCTTC
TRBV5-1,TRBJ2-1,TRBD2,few,CASSLSSGRREQFF,TGCGCCAGCAGCCTTTCTAGCGGGAGGAGAGAGCAGTTCTTC
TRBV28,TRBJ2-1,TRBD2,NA,CASSWGLLAGVFEQFF,TGTGCCAGCAGTTGGGGGCTACTAGCGGGGGTGTTTGAGCAGTTCTTC
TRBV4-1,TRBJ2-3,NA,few,CASSRVAPSLTDTQYF,TGCGCCAGCAGCCGTGTAGCGCCAAGCCTAACAGATACGCAGTATTTT
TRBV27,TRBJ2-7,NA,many,CASRRLGGRNEQYF,TGTGCCAGCAGGCGACTTGGGGGGAGAAACGAGCAGTACTTC
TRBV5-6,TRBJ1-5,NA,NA,CASSLVDQPQHF,TGTGCCAGCAGCTTGGTAGATCAGCCCCAGCATTTT
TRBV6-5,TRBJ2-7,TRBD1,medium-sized,CASSRTALGDSRSYEQYF,TGTGCCAGCAGTCGCACTGCTCTTGGGGACAGCCGATCCTACGAGCAGTACTTC
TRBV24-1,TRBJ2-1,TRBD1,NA,CATSPRDRVYNEQFF,TGTGCCACCAGCCCCCGGGACAGGGTCTACAATGAGCAGTTCTTC
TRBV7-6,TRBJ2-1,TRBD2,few,CASSSLPSGVYNEQFF,TGTGCCAGCAGCTCGCTTCCTAGCGGGGTATACAATGAGCAGTTCTTC
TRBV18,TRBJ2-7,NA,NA,CASSPSSNNEQYF,TGTGCCAGCTCCCCGTCTAGTAATAACGAGCAGTACTTC
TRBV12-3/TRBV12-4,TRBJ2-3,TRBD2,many,CASSFGGGPDTQYF,TGTGCCAGCAGTTTTGGCGGGGGTCCAGATACGCAGTATTTT